This T cell receptor beta chain is from a study of Ad26.COV2.S vaccination and SARS-CoV-2 variants (dated by TCRdb to the early 2020s). Notes on the research overall: Donors in the vaccine arm were drawn from COV1001, a multicentre, randomized, double-blind, placebo-controlled phase I-IIa trial testing Ad26.COV2.S in healthy adults. Investigators remained blinded to trial group allocation during experiments and outcome assessment. The specificity and breadth of SARS-CoV-2-reactive T cell receptors after Ad26.COV2.S vaccination were assessed by TCRbeta repertoire sequencing. Participants in the trial were split at random into five groups of five each, receiving low-dose or high-dose Ad26.COV2.S once or twice, or else placebo on both occasions. Dosing of Ad26.COV2.S was intramuscular, at either 5x10^10 or 1x10^11 viral particles, delivered as one shot or as two shots spaced 56 days apart. A total of 32 samples were included in the TCR-sequenced set, comprising some 20 Ad26.COV2.S vaccine recipients, 5 placebo recipients and 8 SARS-CoV-2 convalescent individuals.

Comment on this clone: What this receptor recognizes is not known. Base qualities are not recorded, but no much larger clone differs from it by a single base.

What the work shows at the level of the full study, not this receptor alone: Compared with placebo recipients, Ad26.COV2.S recipients showed higher spike-specific TCR breadth (P = 0.0014). The study was not powered for comparison of responses between vaccine doses or regimens. After vaccination, substantial breadth of spike-specific CD8+ and CD4+ T cell responses was reported. It was noted by the authors that total T cell responses may have been underestimated by the TCR breadth and depth analyses. Comparable non-spike TCR breadth was observed between vaccine and placebo recipients, consistent with only spike being contained in the vaccine.

There are 18 amino acids in the CDR3, from cysteine to phenylalanine inclusive. The entry retains the CDR3 DNA only, 54 bases that are in frame from base 1. The trim is 0 bases for V and 5 bases for J, with a gap of 22 bases between the germline ends. For CDR1 and CDR2, the germline V gene lists KGHDR and SFDVKD. TCRbeta CDR3 regions were sequenced with the immunoSEQ Assay. After extraction, genomic DNA underwent amplification by bias-controlled multiplex PCR, followed by high-throughput sequencing. Per the source publication's procedure: Collapsing and filtering of sequences were performed to quantify the absolute abundance of each unique TCRbeta CDR3 region. T cell fraction was estimated by normalizing TCRbeta template counts to usable DNA, which was measured by amplifying reference genes present in all nucleated cells. Repertoire TCRs were annotated as SARS-CoV-2-specific by exact matching of V gene, CDR3 amino acid sequence and J gene to a known reactive TCR set. MIRA supplied the reference SARS-CoV-2 TCR set, which was filtered for enrichment in COVID-19-positive ImmuneCODE repertoires so that public or cross-reactive TCRs were removed. Using the MIRA antigens, annotated TCRs were further analysed by specific ORF or by position within an ORF. Breadth was defined as the number of annotated unique rearrangements divided by the total number of unique productive rearrangements, and depth was defined as the summed frequency of the annotated unique rearrangements. Two-sided Wilcoxon rank-sum tests were applied when comparing TCR breadth between groups. TCRdb limited this immuneACCESS table to in-frame rearrangements with V and J called. A share of clones is missing; checked studies link under half to unresolved V genes, and the rest is unexplained. That table supplies the V and J calls and clone size; D and trimming were determined from the DNA. The sample profile shows under 600,000 clones; about 89% of them were found once. The ten largest clones take up more than 1.5% of the sample.

Explained via the paper, the treatment or condition label denotes: 19 received Ad26.COV2.S at low or high dose, single or two shots; 5 received placebo; per-sample allocation not given. For vaccine and placebo recipients, the sequenced repertoires came from samples collected on day 63 after the first injection. Between 29 July and 7 August 2020, Cohort 1b enrolled 20 to 30 adults aged 18-55 years at one site in Boston, USA. As a vaccine, Ad26.COV2.S was a replication-incompetent adenovirus type 26 vector that expressed a prefusion-stabilized SARS-CoV-2 spike protein derived from the original Wuhan strain.

This receptor chain uses TRBV24-1 and TRBJ2-7; no D segment can be confidently identified. The sequence was collected from a person between 18 and 65 years old who received the Ad26.COV2.S COVID-19 vaccine or a placebo. The sequencing here drew on peripheral blood, taken in a trial of Ad26.COV2.S vaccine versus placebo. The base sequence is TGTGCCACCAGTGATTTGCCAGCGACACGTCTAAATCTGGACGAGCAGTACTTC. Its protein reads: CATSDLPATRLNLDEQYF.